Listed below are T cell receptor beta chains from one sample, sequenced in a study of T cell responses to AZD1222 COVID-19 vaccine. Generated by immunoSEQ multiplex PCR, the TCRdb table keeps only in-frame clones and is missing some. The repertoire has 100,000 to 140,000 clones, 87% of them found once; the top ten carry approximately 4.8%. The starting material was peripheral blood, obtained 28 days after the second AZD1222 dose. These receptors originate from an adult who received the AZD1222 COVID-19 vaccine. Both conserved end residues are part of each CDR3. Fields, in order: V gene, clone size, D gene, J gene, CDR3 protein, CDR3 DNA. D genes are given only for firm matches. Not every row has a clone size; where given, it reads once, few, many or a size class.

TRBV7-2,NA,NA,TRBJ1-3,CASSLAARTSGGNTIYF,TGTGCCAGCAGCTTAGCGGCCCGGACGTCGGGTGGAAACACCATATATTTT
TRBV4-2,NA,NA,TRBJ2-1,CASSQGGGRYNEQFF,TGTGCCAGCAGCCAAGGGGGGGGCAGGTACAATGAGCAGTTCTTC
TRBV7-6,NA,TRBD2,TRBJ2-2,CASSLAPGLAGASGTGELFF,TGTGCCAGCAGCCTCGCCCCCGGACTAGCGGGGGCCTCGGGGACCGGGGAGCTGTTTTTT
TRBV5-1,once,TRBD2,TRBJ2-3,CASRFASGGAKDTQYF,TGCGCCAGCAGGTTTGCTAGCGGGGGGGCAAAGGATACGCAGTATTTT
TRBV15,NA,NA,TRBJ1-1,CATSRFSGTEAFF,TGTGCCACCAGCAGATTCTCAGGGACAGAAGCTTTCTTT
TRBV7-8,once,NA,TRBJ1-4,CASSIGTGPATNEKLFF,TGTGCCAGCAGCATAGGAACAGGGCCTGCAACTAATGAAAAACTGTTTTTT
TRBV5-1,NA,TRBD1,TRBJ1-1,CASSSRDRVVTEAFF,TGCGCCAGCAGCTCCCGGGACAGGGTCGTCACTGAAGCTTTCTTT
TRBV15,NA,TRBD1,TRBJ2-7,CATSQARDRGYEQYF,TGTGCCACCAGCCAAGCCCGGGACAGGGGGTACGAGCAGTACTTC
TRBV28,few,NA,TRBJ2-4,CASSLGNNIQYF,TGTGCCAGCAGTTTGGGGAACAACATTCAGTACTTC
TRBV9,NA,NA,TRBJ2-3,CASSALGLSGADTQYF,TGTGCCAGCAGCGCCCTAGGACTCTCCGGAGCAGATACGCAGTATTTT
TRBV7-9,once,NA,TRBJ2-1,CASSLGWESSYNEQFF,TGTGCCAGCAGCTTAGGGTGGGAAAGCTCCTACAATGAGCAGTTCTTC
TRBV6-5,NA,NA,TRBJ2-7,CASSYSNQGSYEQYF,TGTGCCAGCAGTTACTCGAATCAGGGGTCCTACGAGCAGTACTTC
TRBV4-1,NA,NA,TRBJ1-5,CASSAEGYSNQPQHF,TGCGCCAGCAGCGCGGAGGGATATAGCAATCAGCCCCAGCATTTT
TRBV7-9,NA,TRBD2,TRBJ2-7,CASSPGTSPDEQYF,TGTGCCAGCAGCCCCGGGACTAGTCCGGACGAGCAGTACTTC
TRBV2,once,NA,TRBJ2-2,CASRTANPGELFF,TGTGCCAGCAGGACGGCGAACCCCGGGGAGCTGTTTTTT
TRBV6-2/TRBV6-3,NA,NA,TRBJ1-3,CASSYVGESGNTIYF,TGTGCCAGCAGTTACGTGGGCGAATCTGGAAACACCATATATTTT
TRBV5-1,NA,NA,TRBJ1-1,CASSLGGLTYTEAFF,TGCGCCAGCAGCTTGGGGGGCCTTACGTACACTGAAGCTTTCTTT
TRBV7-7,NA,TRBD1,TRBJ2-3,CASSPGTGSTDTQYF,TGTGCCAGCAGCCCCGGGACAGGGAGTACAGATACGCAGTATTTT
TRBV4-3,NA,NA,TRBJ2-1,CASSPVLGAHEQFF,TGCGCCAGCAGCCCGGTTCTGGGGGCCCATGAGCAGTTCTTC
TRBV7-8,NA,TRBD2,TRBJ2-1,CASSSLGGGNNEQFF,TGTGCCAGCAGCTCCCTTGGCGGGGGTAACAATGAGCAGTTCTTC
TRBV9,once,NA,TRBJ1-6,CASSPQGGYNSPLHF,TGTGCCAGCAGCCCCCAAGGGGGTTATAATTCACCCCTCCACTTT
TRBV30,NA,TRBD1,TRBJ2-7,CAWTNRRTGGTYEQYF,TGTGCCTGGACCAACCGCCGGACAGGGGGTACCTACGAGCAGTACTTC
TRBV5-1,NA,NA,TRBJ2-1,CASSPTPQGKQYNEQFF,TGCGCCAGCAGCCCTACACCACAGGGTAAGCAGTACAATGAGCAGTTCTTC
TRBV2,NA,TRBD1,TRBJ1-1,CASSDGVQGTMNTEAFF,TGTGCCAGCAGTGATGGGGTACAGGGGACAATGAACACTGAAGCTTTCTTT
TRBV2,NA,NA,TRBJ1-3,CASSAGDSGNTIYF,TGTGCCAGCAGCGCAGGCGACTCTGGAAACACCATATATTTT
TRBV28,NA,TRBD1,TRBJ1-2,CASSLGQGYGYTF,TGTGCCAGCAGCTTGGGACAGGGCTACGGCTACACCTTC
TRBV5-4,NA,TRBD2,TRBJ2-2,CASERSGGASANTGELFF,TGTGCCAGCGAACGAAGCGGGGGGGCATCGGCGAACACCGGGGAGCTGTTTTTT
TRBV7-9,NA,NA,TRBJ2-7,CASSSGYFYEQYF,TGTGCCAGCAGCTCAGGCTATTTCTACGAGCAGTACTTC
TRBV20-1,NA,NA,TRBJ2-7,CSAPLNYEQYF,TGCAGTGCTCCCCTAAACTACGAGCAGTACTTC